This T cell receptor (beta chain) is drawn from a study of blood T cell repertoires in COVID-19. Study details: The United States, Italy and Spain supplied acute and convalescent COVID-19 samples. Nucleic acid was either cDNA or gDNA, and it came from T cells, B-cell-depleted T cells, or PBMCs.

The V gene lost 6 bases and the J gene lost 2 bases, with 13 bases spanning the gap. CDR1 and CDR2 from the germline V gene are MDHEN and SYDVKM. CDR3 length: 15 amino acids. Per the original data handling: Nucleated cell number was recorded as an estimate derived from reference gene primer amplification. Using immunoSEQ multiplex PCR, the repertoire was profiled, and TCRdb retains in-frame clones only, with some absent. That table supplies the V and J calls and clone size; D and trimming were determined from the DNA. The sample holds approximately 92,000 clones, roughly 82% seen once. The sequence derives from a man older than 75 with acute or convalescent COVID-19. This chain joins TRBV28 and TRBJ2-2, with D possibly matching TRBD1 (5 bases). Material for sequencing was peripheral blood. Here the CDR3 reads CASRGADLNTGELFF. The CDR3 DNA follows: TGTGCCAGCAGAGGGGCGGACCTTAACACCGGGGAGCTGTTTTTT.